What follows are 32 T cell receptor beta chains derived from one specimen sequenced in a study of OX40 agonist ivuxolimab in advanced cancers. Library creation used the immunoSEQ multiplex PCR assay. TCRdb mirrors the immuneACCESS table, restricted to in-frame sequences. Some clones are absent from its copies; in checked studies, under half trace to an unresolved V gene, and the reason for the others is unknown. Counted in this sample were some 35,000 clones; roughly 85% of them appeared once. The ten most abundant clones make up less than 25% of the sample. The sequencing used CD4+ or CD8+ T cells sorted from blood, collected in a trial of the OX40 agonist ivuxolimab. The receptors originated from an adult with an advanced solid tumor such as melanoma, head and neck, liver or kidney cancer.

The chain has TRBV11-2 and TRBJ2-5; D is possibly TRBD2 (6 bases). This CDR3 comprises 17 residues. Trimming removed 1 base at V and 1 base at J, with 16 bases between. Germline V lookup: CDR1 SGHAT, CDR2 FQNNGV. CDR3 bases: TGTGCCAGCAGCTTAGGTACCGGGACTCCGAGCCAAGAGACCCAGTACTTC. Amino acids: CASSLGTGTPSQETQYF.

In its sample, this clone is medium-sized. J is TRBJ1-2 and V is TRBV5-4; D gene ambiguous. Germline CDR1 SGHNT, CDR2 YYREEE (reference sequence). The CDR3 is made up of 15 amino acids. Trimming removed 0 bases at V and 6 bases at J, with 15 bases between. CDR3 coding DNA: TGTGCCAGCAGCTTGGTGTCCGGGGTCGAAGATGGCTACACCTTC. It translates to CASSLVSGVEDGYTF.

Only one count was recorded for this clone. The CDR3 protein is CASSFDVGLNEQYF. CDR3 nucleotide sequence: TGTGCCAGCAGCTTTGACGTAGGGCTCAACGAGCAGTACTTC. The genes are TRBV7-9 and TRBJ2-7; no clear D. The CDR3 covers 14 residues. Germline-derived CDR1 and CDR2 are SEHNR and FQNEAQ (reference sequence). Deletions cut 3 bases from V and 5 bases from J, with 14 bases between.

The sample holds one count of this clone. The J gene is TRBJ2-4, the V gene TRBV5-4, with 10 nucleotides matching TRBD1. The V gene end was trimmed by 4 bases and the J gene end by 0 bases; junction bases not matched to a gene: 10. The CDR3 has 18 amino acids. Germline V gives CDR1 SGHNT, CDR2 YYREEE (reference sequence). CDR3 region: CASSRDRGDPIAKNIQYF. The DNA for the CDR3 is TGTGCCAGCAGCAGGGACAGGGGCGACCCTATAGCCAAAAACATTCAGTACTTC.

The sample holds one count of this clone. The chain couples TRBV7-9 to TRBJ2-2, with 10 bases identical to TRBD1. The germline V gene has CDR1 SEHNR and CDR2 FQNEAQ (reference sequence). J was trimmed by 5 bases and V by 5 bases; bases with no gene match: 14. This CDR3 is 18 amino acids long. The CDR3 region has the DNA TGTGCCAGCAGCCCCGCGGTCCGGGGACAGGGGAGGACCGGGGAGCTGTTTTTT. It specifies CASSPAVRGQGRTGELFF.

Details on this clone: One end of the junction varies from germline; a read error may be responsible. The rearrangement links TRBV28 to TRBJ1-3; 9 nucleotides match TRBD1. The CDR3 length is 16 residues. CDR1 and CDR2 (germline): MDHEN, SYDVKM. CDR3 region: CASGLSQGARGNTIYF. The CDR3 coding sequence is TGTGCCAGCGGTTTATCACAGGGGGCGCGGGGAAACACCATATATTTT.

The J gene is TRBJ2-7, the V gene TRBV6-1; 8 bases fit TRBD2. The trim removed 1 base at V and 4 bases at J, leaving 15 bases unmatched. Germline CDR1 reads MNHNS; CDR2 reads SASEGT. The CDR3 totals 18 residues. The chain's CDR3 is CASSEGRAPGLVGYEQYF. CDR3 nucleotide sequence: TGTGCCAGCAGTGAAGGGAGGGCCCCGGGACTAGTTGGGTACGAGCAGTACTTC.

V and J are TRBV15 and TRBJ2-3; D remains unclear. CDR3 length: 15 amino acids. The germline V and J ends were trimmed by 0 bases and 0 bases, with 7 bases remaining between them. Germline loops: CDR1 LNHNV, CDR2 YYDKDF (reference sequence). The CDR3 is CATSRDYDSTDTQYF. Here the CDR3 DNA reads TGTGCCACCAGCAGAGATTATGACAGCACAGATACGCAGTATTTT.

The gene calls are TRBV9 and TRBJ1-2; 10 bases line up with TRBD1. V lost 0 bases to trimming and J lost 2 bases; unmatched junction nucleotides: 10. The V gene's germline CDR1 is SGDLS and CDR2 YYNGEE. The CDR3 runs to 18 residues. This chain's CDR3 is CASSVDSVAGQGNYGYTF. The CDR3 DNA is TGTGCCAGCAGCGTAGATTCGGTTGCGGGACAGGGGAACTATGGCTACACCTTC.

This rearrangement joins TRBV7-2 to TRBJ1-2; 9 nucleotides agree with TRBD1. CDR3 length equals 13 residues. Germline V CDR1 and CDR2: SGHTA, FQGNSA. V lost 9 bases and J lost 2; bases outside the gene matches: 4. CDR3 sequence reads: CASVTGGNYGYTF. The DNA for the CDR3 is TGTGCCAGTGTGACAGGGGGAAACTATGGCTACACCTTC.

CDR3 sequence: CASSRQGYEQYF. The CDR3 DNA reads TGTGCCAGCAGCCGACAGGGCTACGAGCAGTACTTC. This chain connects TRBV7-9 to TRBJ2-7; 7 bases are a match to TRBD1. The CDR3 consists of 12 residues. Trimming removed 5 bases from V and 3 bases from J; junction bases left unmatched: 1. Per germline, CDR1 SEHNR and CDR2 FQNEAQ (reference sequence).

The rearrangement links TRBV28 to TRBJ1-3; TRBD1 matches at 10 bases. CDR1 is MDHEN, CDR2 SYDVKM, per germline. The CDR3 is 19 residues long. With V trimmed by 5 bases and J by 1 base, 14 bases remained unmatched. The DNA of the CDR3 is TGTGCCAGCAGTCCTCCCGGGACAGGGGCCCCAGGGTCTGGAAACACCATATATTTT. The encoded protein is CASSPPGTGAPGSGNTIYF.

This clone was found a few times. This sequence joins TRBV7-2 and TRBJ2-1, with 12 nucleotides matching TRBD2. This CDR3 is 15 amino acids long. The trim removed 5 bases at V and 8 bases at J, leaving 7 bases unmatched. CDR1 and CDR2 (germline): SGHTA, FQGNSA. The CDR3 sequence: CASSKTSGRYDEQFF. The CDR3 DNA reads TGTGCCAGCAGCAAGACTAGCGGGAGATATGATGAGCAGTTCTTC. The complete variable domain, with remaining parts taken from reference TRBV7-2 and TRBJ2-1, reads GAGVSQSPSNKVTEKGKDVELRCDPISGHTALYWYRQSLGQGLEFLIYFQGNSAPDKSGLPSDRFSAERTGGSVSTLTIQRTQQEDSAVYLCASSKTSGRYDEQFFGPGTRLTVL.

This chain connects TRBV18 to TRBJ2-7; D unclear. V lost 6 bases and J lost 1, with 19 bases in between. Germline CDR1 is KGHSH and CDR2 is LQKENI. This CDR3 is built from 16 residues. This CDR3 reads CASSFQVDGASYEQYF. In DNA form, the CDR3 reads TGTGCCAGCTCCTTCCAAGTAGACGGCGCTTCCTACGAGCAGTACTTC.

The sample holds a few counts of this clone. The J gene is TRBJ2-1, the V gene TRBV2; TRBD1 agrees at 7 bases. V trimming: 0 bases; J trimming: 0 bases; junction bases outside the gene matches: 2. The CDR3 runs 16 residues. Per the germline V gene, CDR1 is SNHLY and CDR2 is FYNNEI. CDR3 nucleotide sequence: TGTGCCAGCAGTGAAGCGACAGGGCCCTCCTACAATGAGCAGTTCTTC. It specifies CASSEATGPSYNEQFF. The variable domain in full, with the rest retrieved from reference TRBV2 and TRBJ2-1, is EPEVTQTPSHQVTQMGQEVILRCVPISNHLYFYWYRQILGQKVEFLVSFYNNEISEKSEIFDDQFSVERPDGSNFTLKIRSTKLEDSAMYFCASSEATGPSYNEQFFGPGTRLTVL.

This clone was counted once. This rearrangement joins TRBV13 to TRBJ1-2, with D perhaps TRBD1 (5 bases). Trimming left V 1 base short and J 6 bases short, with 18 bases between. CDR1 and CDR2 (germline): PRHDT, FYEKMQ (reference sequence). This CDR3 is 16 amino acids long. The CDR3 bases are TGTGCCAGCAGCTTAGAGGCGACAGTATATATAAATGGCTACACCTTC. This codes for CASSLEATVYINGYTF.

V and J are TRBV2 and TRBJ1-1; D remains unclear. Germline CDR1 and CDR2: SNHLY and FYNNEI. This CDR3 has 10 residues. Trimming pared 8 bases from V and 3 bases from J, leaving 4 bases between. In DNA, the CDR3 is TGTGCCAGCTGGCACACTGAAGCTTTCTTT. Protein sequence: CASWHTEAFF.

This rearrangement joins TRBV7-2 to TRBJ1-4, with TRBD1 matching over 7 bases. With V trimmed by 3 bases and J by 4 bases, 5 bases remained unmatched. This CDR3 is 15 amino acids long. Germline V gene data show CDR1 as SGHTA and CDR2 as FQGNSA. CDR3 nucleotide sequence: TGTGCCAGCAGCTTCTACAGGGGCGTTAATGAAAAACTGTTTTTT. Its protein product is CASSFYRGVNEKLFF.

CDR3 amino acids: CASSLYESSGRLPEQYF. CDR3 bases: TGTGCCAGCAGTTTATATGAATCTAGCGGGAGGCTTCCCGAGCAGTACTTC. This sequence joins TRBV28 and TRBJ2-7; 11 positions agree with TRBD2. CDR1 and CDR2 from the germline V gene are MDHEN and SYDVKM. V was clipped by 1 base and J by 6 bases; unmatched bases: 11. This CDR3 contains 17 residues.

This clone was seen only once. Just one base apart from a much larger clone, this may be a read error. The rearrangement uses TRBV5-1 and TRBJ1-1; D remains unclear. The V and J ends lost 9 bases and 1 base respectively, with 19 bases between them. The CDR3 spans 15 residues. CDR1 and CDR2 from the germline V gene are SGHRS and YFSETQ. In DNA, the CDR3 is TGCGCCAACACCTCCGGGGAAGGGAAGAACACTGAAGCTTTCTTT. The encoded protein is CANTSGEGKNTEAFF.

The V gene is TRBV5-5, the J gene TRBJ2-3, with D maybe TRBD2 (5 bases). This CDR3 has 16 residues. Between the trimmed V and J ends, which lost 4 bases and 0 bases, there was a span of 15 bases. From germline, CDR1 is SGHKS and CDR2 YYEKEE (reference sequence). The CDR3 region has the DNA TGTGCCAGCAGCGACCTACTAGACTCTAGCACAGATACGCAGTATTTT. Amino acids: CASSDLLDSSTDTQYF.

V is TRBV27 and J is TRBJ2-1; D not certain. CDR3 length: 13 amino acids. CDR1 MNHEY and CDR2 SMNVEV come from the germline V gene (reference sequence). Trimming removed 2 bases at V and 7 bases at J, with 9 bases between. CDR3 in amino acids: CASSLGATNEQFF. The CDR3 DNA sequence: TGTGCCAGCAGTTTAGGAGCGACGAATGAGCAGTTCTTC.

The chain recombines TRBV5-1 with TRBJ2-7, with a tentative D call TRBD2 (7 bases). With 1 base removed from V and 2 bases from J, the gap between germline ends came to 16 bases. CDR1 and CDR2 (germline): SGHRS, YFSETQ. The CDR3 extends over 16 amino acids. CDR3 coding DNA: TGCGCCAGCAGCTTGAGGGGCGGGGGCCAGACCTACGAGCAGTACTTC. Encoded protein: CASSLRGGGQTYEQYF.

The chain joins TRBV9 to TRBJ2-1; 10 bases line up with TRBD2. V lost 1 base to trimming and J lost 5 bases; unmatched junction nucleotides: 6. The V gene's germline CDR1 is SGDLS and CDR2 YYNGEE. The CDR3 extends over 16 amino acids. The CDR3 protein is CASSVTGLADHNEQFF. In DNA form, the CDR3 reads TGTGCCAGCAGCGTAACAGGACTAGCGGACCACAATGAGCAGTTCTTC.

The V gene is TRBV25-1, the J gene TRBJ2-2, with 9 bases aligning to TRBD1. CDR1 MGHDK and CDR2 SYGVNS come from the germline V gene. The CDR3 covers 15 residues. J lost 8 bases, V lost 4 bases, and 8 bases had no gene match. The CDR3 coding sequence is TGTGCCAGCAGTGGAGACAGGGGGATTTTAGGGGAGCTGTTTTTT. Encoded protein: CASSGDRGILGELFF.

CDR3 in DNA: TGTGCCAGCAGCCCGGGACCGGGCTCCTACGAGCAGTACTTC. Its protein product is CASSPGPGSYEQYF. This chain connects TRBV5-6 to TRBJ2-7, with D perhaps TRBD1 or TRBD2 (5 bases each). Germline-derived CDR1 and CDR2 are SGHDT and YYEEEE. V was shortened by 4 bases and J by 0 bases, with 11 bases between the two germline ends. This CDR3 comprises 14 residues. The whole variable domain, remainder taken from reference TRBV5-6 and TRBJ2-7, is DAGVTQSPTHLIKTRGQQVTLRCSPKSGHDTVSWYQQALGQGPQFIFQYYEEEERQRGNFPDRFSGHQFPNYSSELNVNALLLGDSALYLCASSPGPGSYEQYFGPGTRLTVT.

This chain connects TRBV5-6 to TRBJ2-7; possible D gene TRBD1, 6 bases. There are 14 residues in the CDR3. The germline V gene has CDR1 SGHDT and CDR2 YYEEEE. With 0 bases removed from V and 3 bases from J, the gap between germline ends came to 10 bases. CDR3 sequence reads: CASSLEAGVYEQYF. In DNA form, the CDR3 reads TGTGCCAGCAGCTTGGAGGCAGGGGTCTACGAGCAGTACTTC.

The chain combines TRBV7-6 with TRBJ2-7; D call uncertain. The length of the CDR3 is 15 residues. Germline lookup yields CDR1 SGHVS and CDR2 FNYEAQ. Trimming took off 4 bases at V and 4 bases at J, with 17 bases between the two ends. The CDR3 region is CASSSEDPGGYEQYF. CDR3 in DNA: TGTGCCAGCAGCTCCGAGGACCCGGGCGGATACGAGCAGTACTTC.

Here the CDR3 reads CASGKVTGNTEAFF. The DNA for the CDR3 is TGTGCCAGCGGTAAAGTCACAGGGAACACTGAAGCTTTCTTT. This chain connects TRBV27 to TRBJ1-1; tentative D call: TRBD1 (5 bases). The germline V gene encodes CDR1 MNHEY and CDR2 SMNVEV (reference sequence). Trimming left V 8 bases short and J 1 base short, with 14 bases between. The CDR3 totals 14 residues.

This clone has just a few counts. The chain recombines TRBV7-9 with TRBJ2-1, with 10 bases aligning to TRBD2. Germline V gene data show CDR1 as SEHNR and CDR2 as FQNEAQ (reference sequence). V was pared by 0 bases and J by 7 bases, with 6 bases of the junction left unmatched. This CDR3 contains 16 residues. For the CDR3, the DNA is TGTGCCAGCAGCTTAGCGCTCGGACTAGCGGCAAATGAGCAGTTCTTC. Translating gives CASSLALGLAANEQFF.

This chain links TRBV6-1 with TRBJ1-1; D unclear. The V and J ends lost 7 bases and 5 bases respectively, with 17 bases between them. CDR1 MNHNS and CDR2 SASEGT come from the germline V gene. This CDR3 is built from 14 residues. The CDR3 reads CASTRGGEVTEAFF. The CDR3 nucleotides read TGTGCCAGCACCCGGGGTGGGGAGGTGACTGAAGCTTTCTTT.

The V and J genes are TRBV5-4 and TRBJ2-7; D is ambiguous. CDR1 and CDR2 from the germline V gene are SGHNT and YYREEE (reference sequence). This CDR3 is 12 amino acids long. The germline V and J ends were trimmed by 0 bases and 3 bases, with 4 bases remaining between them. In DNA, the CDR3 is TGTGCCAGCAGCTTGGGGGTCTACGAGCAGTACTTC. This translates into CASSLGVYEQYF. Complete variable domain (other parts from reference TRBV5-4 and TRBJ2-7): ETGVTQSPTHLIKTRGQQVTLRCSSQSGHNTVSWYQQALGQGPQFIFQYYREEENGRGNFPPRFSGLQFPNYSSELNVNALELDDSALYLCASSLGVYEQYFGPGTRLTVT.